These 20 T cell receptor beta chains were sequenced from one sample in a study of cytomegalovirus exposure and HLA in healthy donors. Amplification used 60 Vbeta primers and 13 Jbeta primers. Sequenced by immunoSEQ multiplex PCR; TCRdb stores in-frame clones only, minus some. Of 200,000 to 250,000 clones in the sample, approximately 90% were seen once. The specimen was PBMCs. The receptors here all came from a woman between 18 and 30 years old in good health and CMV-seronegative.

The chain recombines TRBV4-1 with TRBJ1-4; weak D call: TRBD1 (5 bases). The germline CDR1 and CDR2 sequences are MGHRA and YSYEKL. This CDR3 is 20 amino acids long. The V gene lost 3 bases and the J gene lost 5 bases, with 28 bases spanning the gap. CDR3 protein: CASSQPFGRLGGTWNEKLFF. CDR3 in DNA: TGCGCCAGCAGCCAGCCCTTCGGTCGTTTGGGCGGGACGTGGAATGAAAAACTGTTTTTT.

The gene calls are TRBV19 and TRBJ2-1, with D possibly TRBD2 on 6 matching bases. From germline, CDR1 is LNHDA and CDR2 SQIVND (reference sequence). V was pared by 1 base and J by 9 bases, with 22 bases between. This CDR3 has 17 amino acids. The CDR3 loop is CASSIAGVLGVLGEQFF. The CDR3 nucleotides are TGTGCCAGTAGTATAGCGGGAGTACTCGGGGTGCTCGGTGAGCAGTTCTTC.

The gene calls are TRBV7-9 and TRBJ2-1; D gene uncertain. The CDR3 contains 15 residues. Germline V lookup: CDR1 SEHNR, CDR2 FQNEAQ (reference sequence). V was clipped by 1 base and J by 5 bases, with 12 bases between them. The CDR3 is CASSLVSGPNNEQFF. CDR3 bases: TGTGCCAGCAGCTTAGTTAGTGGGCCCAACAATGAGCAGTTCTTC.

The gene calls are TRBV5-8 and TRBJ1-5; TRBD1 might be the D (5 bases). This CDR3 has 13 amino acids. Per germline, CDR1 SGHTS and CDR2 YDEGEE. V lost 9 bases and J 6 bases, leaving 16 bases between the germline ends. Written as DNA, the CDR3 is TGTGCCACTGGAGAGCGGGGGATTCAGCCCCAGCATTTT. Protein: CATGERGIQPQHF.

This clone has only one observation. This CDR3 is CASSDGMPMWDSLQETQYF. Written as DNA, the CDR3 is TGTGCCAGCAGCGACGGAATGCCTATGTGGGACAGCCTACAAGAGACCCAGTACTTC. This chain joins TRBV14 and TRBJ2-5; 7 bases line up with TRBD1. From germline, CDR1 is SGHDN and CDR2 FVKESK. The J segment lost 2 bases and the V segment lost 5 bases, leaving 20 bases of the junction unmatched. This CDR3 comprises 19 residues.

Only one count was recorded for this clone. The chain joins TRBV29-1 to TRBJ2-7; D is perhaps TRBD1 (6 bases). This CDR3 is 15 amino acids long. V lost 2 bases, J lost 0 bases, and 14 bases lay in between. CDR1 is SQVTM, CDR2 ANQGSEA, per germline. In DNA, the CDR3 is TGCAGCGTTGAAAAGAGGGACAAGGTCTCCTACGAGCAGTACTTC. As protein: CSVEKRDKVSYEQYF.

The V gene is TRBV4-1, the J gene TRBJ1-2; tentative D call: TRBD1 (5 bases). Trimming shortened V by 7 bases and J by 4 bases, and 16 bases separated the two germline ends. The CDR3 sequence is 14 residues long. Per the germline V gene, CDR1 is MGHRA and CDR2 is YSYEKL. The CDR3 DNA reads as TGCGCCAGCACCCCAGGGCACACCGGCTATGGCTACACCTTC. Protein product: CASTPGHTGYGYTF.

The chain uses TRBV6-1 and TRBJ2-3, with 8 bases aligning to TRBD1. The ends lost 8 bases at V and 5 bases at J; junction bases unmatched: 9. Germline V CDR1 and CDR2: MNHNS, SASEGT. The CDR3 is made up of 14 amino acids. The CDR3: CASAQAGGQDTQYF. CDR3 DNA: TGTGCCAGCGCTCAGGCAGGGGGCCAAGATACGCAGTATTTT.

This clone was counted a single time. The V call is TRBV4-1, the J call TRBJ2-1; D perhaps matches TRBD2 (5 bases). Trimming removed 2 bases at V and 5 bases at J, with 7 bases between. The CDR3 loop spans 13 amino acids. CDR1 is MGHRA, CDR2 YSYEKL, per germline. CDR3 DNA sequence: TGCGCCAGCAGCCAACCCGGGGACAATGAGCAGTTCTTC. It codes for CASSQPGDNEQFF.

Concerning this clone itself: This sample includes further DNA sequences coding for the same CDR3. The chain recombines TRBV6-6 with TRBJ1-5; the D gene is possibly TRBD1 (6 bases). The germline V gene has CDR1 MNHNY and CDR2 SVGAGI (reference sequence). This CDR3 contains 14 residues. V was shortened by 7 bases and J by 4 bases, with 14 bases between the two germline ends. The CDR3 DNA follows: TGTGCCAGCATCTCAAGGACAGCTAATCAGCCCCAGCATTTT. Its translation is CASISRTANQPQHF.

This clone was counted a single time. This chain links TRBV7-2 with TRBJ2-7; the D gene is possibly TRBD2 (6 bases). CDR3 length equals 15 residues. V lost 5 bases, J lost 5 bases, and 19 bases lay in between. Germline loops: CDR1 SGHTA, CDR2 FQGNSA. CDR3 bases: TGTGCCAGCAGCCAACGGGCGGGGCATAAGAACGAGCAGTACTTC. This sequence encodes CASSQRAGHKNEQYF.

The chain recombines TRBV5-4 with TRBJ1-2; 8 positions agree with TRBD1. The CDR3 extends over 14 amino acids. The V and J ends lost 2 bases and 5 bases, in that order; junction bases with no gene match: 5. Germline-derived CDR1 and CDR2 are SGHNT and YYREEE (reference sequence). DNA of the CDR3: TGTGCCAGCAGCTTCAAGGACAGGGCTTATGGCTACACCTTC. Its protein is CASSFKDRAYGYTF.

This chain uses TRBV7-9 with TRBJ1-2; D gene unclear. The ends were cut back, 3 bases at V and 8 bases at J, with 10 bases in the middle. Germline-derived CDR1 and CDR2 are SEHNR and FQNEAQ (reference sequence). This CDR3 is built from 12 residues. This CDR3 reads CASSFAGDGYTF. The DNA of the CDR3 is TGTGCCAGCAGCTTTGCGGGCGACGGCTACACCTTC.

The chain couples TRBV5-6 to TRBJ2-7, with D maybe TRBD2 (6 bases). This CDR3 has 17 residues. The V gene lost 0 bases and the J gene lost 3 bases, with 19 bases spanning the gap. CDR1 SGHDT and CDR2 YYEEEE come from the germline V gene. The CDR3 here is CASSLGLVDSYGYEQYF. CDR3 bases: TGTGCCAGCAGCTTGGGACTAGTCGATAGTTACGGCTACGAGCAGTACTTC.

The V gene is TRBV5-1, the J gene TRBJ2-7; 7 bases align to TRBD1. With 0 bases clipped from V and 4 bases from J, the junction kept 1 base outside the gene matches. Germline CDR1 and CDR2: SGHRS and YFSETQ. The CDR3 sequence is 13 residues long. DNA of the CDR3: TGCGCCAGCAGCTTGGTACAGGGGTACGAGCAGTACTTC. Translating it yields CASSLVQGYEQYF. Supplemented by reference TRBV5-1 and TRBJ2-7, the full variable domain reads KAGVTQTPRYLIKTRGQQVTLSCSPISGHRSVSWYQQTPGQGLQFLFEYFSETQRNKGNFPGRFSGRQFSNSRSEMNVSTLELGDSALYLCASSLVQGYEQYFGPGTRLTVT.

This clone occurred once. This chain uses TRBV5-1 with TRBJ1-1, with TRBD1 matching 7 bases. The junction had 7 bases not matched to a gene; V was cut back by 5 bases and J by 0 bases. Germline values: CDR1 SGHRS, CDR2 YFSETQ. The CDR3 covers 15 residues. CDR3 region: CASSRDRNLNTEAFF. CDR3 coding DNA: TGCGCCAGCAGTAGGGACAGAAATTTGAACACTGAAGCTTTCTTT.

V is TRBV7-2 and J is TRBJ1-6, with D uncertain. Germline-derived CDR1 and CDR2 are SGHTA and FQGNSA. The CDR3 spans 14 residues. V shed 5 bases and J shed 7 bases, with 12 bases lying between them. The CDR3, as DNA: TGTGCCAGCAGCCTGCTGAGGGTGAATTCACCCCTCCACTTT. Protein sequence: CASSLLRVNSPLHF.

V gene TRBV15 combines with J gene TRBJ2-4; 8 positions agree with TRBD1. V shed 0 bases, J shed 3 bases, and the junction held 4 bases outside the gene matches. CDR1 and CDR2 (germline): LNHNV, YYDKDF (reference sequence). There are 16 residues in the CDR3. In DNA, the CDR3 is TGTGCCACCAGCAGAGAGAAAGGACAGGGCAAAAACATTCAGTACTTC. As protein: CATSREKGQGKNIQYF.

The chain combines TRBV7-9 with TRBJ1-1, with 8 bases identical to TRBD1. From germline, CDR1 is SEHNR and CDR2 FQNEAQ (reference sequence). J lost 8 bases, V lost 1 base, and 6 bases had no gene match. CDR3 length equals 14 residues. CDR3 DNA sequence: TGTGCCAGCAGCTTAGGTGGCAGGGGGCGGGAAGCTTTCTTT. It yields the protein CASSLGGRGREAFF.

This chain uses TRBV6-5 with TRBJ2-5; a possible D gene is TRBD2 (5 bases). Between the trimmed V and J ends, which lost 0 bases and 2 bases, there was a span of 13 bases. This CDR3 is built from 16 residues. Germline assignment: CDR1 MNHEY and CDR2 SVGAGI. CDR3 in amino acids: CASSYSGPRAQETQYF. CDR3 bases: TGTGCCAGCAGTTACTCGGGCCCGAGGGCACAAGAGACCCAGTACTTC.